These 7 T cell receptor beta chains originate from one sample sequenced in a study of cytomegalovirus exposure and HLA in healthy donors. The PCR contained 60 Vbeta and 13 Jbeta primers. Measured with immunoSEQ multiplex PCR; TCRdb has only the in-frame clones, and not every one. The data show about 130,000 clones, over 60% seen once. Sequenced sample: PBMCs. The receptors originated from a man aged 18-30 years in good health and CMV-seronegative.

The chain uses TRBV6-4 and TRBJ2-1, with a tentative D call TRBD2 (5 bases). The V end was cut by 0 bases, the J end by 6 bases, with 15 bases between. The CDR3 length is 16 residues. CDR1 and CDR2 from the germline V gene are MRHNA and SNTAGT. CDR3 amino acids: CASSDSSRARANEQFF. In nucleotides, the CDR3 is TGTGCCAGCAGTGACTCGTCCAGAGCGCGGGCCAATGAGCAGTTCTTC.

This clone was recorded a few times. The rearrangement links TRBV9 to TRBJ1-1; D uncertain. The ends were cut back, 0 bases at V and 10 bases at J, with 19 bases in the middle. Germline CDR1 SGDLS, CDR2 YYNGEE. The CDR3 loop spans 15 amino acids. The CDR3 sequence: CASSVDGSRLEVAFF. Here the CDR3 DNA reads TGTGCCAGCAGCGTAGATGGAAGCAGGTTGGAGGTAGCTTTCTTT.

The chain links TRBV13 to TRBJ1-1; 7 bases agree with TRBD1. The CDR3 has 15 amino acids. Trimming at V came to 10 bases and at J to 4 bases, leaving 15 bases not matched to a gene. Per the germline V gene, CDR1 is PRHDT and CDR2 is FYEKMQ (reference sequence). The CDR3 DNA is TGTGCCACTAGACTAGGGGGCGGTTTGTTCACTGAAGCTTTCTTT. It codes for CATRLGGGLFTEAFF.

The J gene is TRBJ2-5, the V gene TRBV28; D not certain. The DNA end is a closer match to TRBJ2-7, so the J assignment may be wrong. The germline gives CDR1 MDHEN, CDR2 SYDVKM. The length of the CDR3 is 13 residues. In nucleotides, the CDR3 is TGTGCCAGCAGTTTAGCCCCTTCCCCCGAGCAGTACTTC. Residues: CASSLAPSPEQYF.

This clone was detected once. The chain recombines TRBV11-2 with TRBJ1-2; 8 nucleotides line up with TRBD1. V was pared by 0 bases and J by 6 bases, with 6 bases of the junction left unmatched. Germline V gene data show CDR1 as SGHAT and CDR2 as FQNNGV. CDR3 length equals 15 residues. The CDR3 DNA is TGTGCCAGCAGCTTAGAAACCGGGACAGGAAATGGCTACACCTTC. Translated, it gives CASSLETGTGNGYTF.

V gene TRBV7-6 combines with J gene TRBJ2-5; D remains unclear. Trimming removed 1 base from V and 3 bases from J, with 6 bases in between. CDR3 length equals 13 residues. Germline assignment: CDR1 SGHVS and CDR2 FNYEAQ. The CDR3 sequence is CASSLVQKETQYF. The CDR3 DNA is TGTGCCAGCAGCTTAGTACAGAAAGAGACCCAGTACTTC.

This clone has only one observation. The rearrangement joins TRBV18 to TRBJ1-5; 8 bases line up with TRBD1. CDR1 is KGHSH, CDR2 LQKENI, per germline. The CDR3 is 17 residues long. V gave up 3 bases and J gave up 2 bases; unmatched junction bases: 9. CDR3 DNA: TGTGCCAGCTCACCCGACCCACGGGACAGGCGCAATCAGCCCCAGCATTTT. It translates to CASSPDPRDRRNQPQHF.